These T cell receptor beta chains were read from a single sample in a study of blood T cell repertoires in COVID-19. Assay used: immunoSEQ multiplex PCR; TCRdb lists only in-frame clones, some missing. In the table there are around 300,000 clones, about 87% of which are singletons. The sample consisted of peripheral blood. Every receptor here comes from a woman aged 45-60 years with COVID-19, enrolled during active disease. Both conserved end residues are part of each CDR3. Each record gives: J gene, V gene, CDR3 protein.

TRBJ2-2 TRBV2 CASSPRFRVADTGELFF
TRBJ1-5 TRBV29-1 CSVGHSNQPQHF
TRBJ1-1 TRBV5-1 CASSLRGLPEAFF
TRBJ2-1 TRBV11-3 CASSRLGTYYNEQFF
TRBJ1-4 TRBV7-2 CASSLVYSEKLFF
TRBJ2-7 TRBV27 CASRPRQGDEQYF
TRBJ1-1 TRBV11-3 CASSSSRQGDTEAFF
TRBJ2-3 TRBV4-1 CASSHLAGARYF
TRBJ1-4 TRBV2 CARRDRPNEKLFF
TRBJ2-4 TRBV7-2 CASSLVPGSKNIQYF
TRBJ2-3 TRBV9 CASSPHITADTQYF
TRBJ2-7 TRBV5-4 CASSFPAGGDYEQYF
TRBJ2-7 TRBV7-8 CASSPEDRVVYEQYF